The 10 T cell receptor beta chains below come from one sample, sequenced in a study of Graves' ophthalmopathy and Graves' hyperthyroidism. Amplified TCR beta CDR3 regions were obtained using RNA transcripts as template. HTBI primers were employed in first-round RT-PCR, then a second-round multiplex PCR followed. TCRdb reanalysed the multiplex PCR reads using MiXCR and keeps one entry per CDR3 protein. Of roughly 500,000 distinct CDR3 sequences in the sample, approximately 14% are singletons; the top ten hold around 9.8%. Specimen: blood. These receptors all come from a woman in her twenties or thirties with Graves' ophthalmopathy.

This clonotype was seen repeatedly, ten times or more. This chain connects TRBV6-5 to TRBJ2-2, with 7 positions matching TRBD1. V trimming: 6 bases; J trimming: 0 bases; junction bases outside the gene matches: 7. The CDR3 has 16 amino acids. Germline CDR1 is MNHEY and CDR2 is SVGAGI. In nucleotides, the CDR3 is TGTGCCAGCAGACCCCGAGGGGGCGCGAACACCGGGGAGCTGTTTTTT. It translates to CASRPRGGANTGELFF.

The table lists this clonotype with a few counts. This rearrangement joins TRBV2 to TRBJ1-3; the D gene is possibly TRBD1 (5 bases). The CDR3 runs to 12 residues. V was shortened by 11 bases and J by 3 bases, with 11 bases between the two germline ends. In germline, CDR1 is SNHLY, CDR2 FYNNEI. The CDR3 is CAAGGHGNTIYF. For the CDR3, the DNA is TGTGCCGCGGGGGGTCATGGAAACACCATATATTTT.

This clonotype came up many times. An end of the junction does not agree with germline; a read error may underlie this. J is TRBJ2-5 and V is TRBV4-1; D might be TRBD2 (6 bases). CDR1 is MGHRA, CDR2 YSYEKL, per germline. The CDR3 sequence is 15 residues long. The CDR3 loop reads CASSQVAGGQETQYF. The CDR3 nucleotides read TGTGCCAGCAGCCAAGTCGCTGGAGGGCAAGAGACCCAGTACTTC.

This clonotype was found many times. CDR3 sequence: CASSPRTSEETQYF. The CDR3 DNA sequence: TGTGCCAGCAGCCCTAGGACTAGCGAAGAGACCCAGTACTTC. This rearrangement joins TRBV7-2 to TRBJ2-5; TRBD2 aligns across 9 bases. CDR3 length: 14 amino acids. CDR1 is SGHTA, CDR2 FQGNSA, per germline. Germline trimming cut 5 bases from V and 3 bases from J; bases unmatched to any gene: 4.

This chain links TRBV5-1 with TRBJ2-7; the match to TRBD1 covers 9 bases. The CDR3 length is 14 residues. Germline loops: CDR1 SGHRS, CDR2 YFSETQ. Trimming removed 7 bases from V and 5 bases from J; junction bases left unmatched: 10. The CDR3 is CASRNMDRGNEQYF. CDR3 nucleotides: TGCGCCAGCCGAAATATGGACAGGGGTAACGAGCAGTACTTC.

There are a few counts of this clonotype. The chain carries TRBV6-5 and TRBJ2-7; 10 bases line up with TRBD2. Germline values: CDR1 MNHEY, CDR2 SVGAGI. CDR3 length: 15 amino acids. With V trimmed by 0 bases and J by 3 bases, 2 bases remained unmatched. DNA for the CDR3: TGTGCCAGCAGTTACTCGACTAGCGGGTACTACGAGCAGTACTTC. Translating it yields CASSYSTSGYYEQYF.

This clonotype was counted at least ten times. The chain links TRBV6-5 to TRBJ2-7; unclear D gene. The V gene lost 5 bases and the J gene lost 5 bases, with 13 bases spanning the gap. The germline gives CDR1 MNHEY, CDR2 SVGAGI. The CDR3 spans 13 residues. DNA for the CDR3: TGTGCCAGCAGTCACCTGGGCAGCCACGAGCAGTACTTC. It specifies CASSHLGSHEQYF.

This clonotype was seen repeatedly, ten times or more. The chain uses TRBV2 and TRBJ1-2; D remains ambiguous. With 4 bases removed from V and 4 bases from J, the gap between germline ends came to 10 bases. Germline V lookup: CDR1 SNHLY, CDR2 FYNNEI. This CDR3 contains 13 residues. CDR3 in DNA: TGTGCCAGCAGTGGCGACGGCCCCTATGGCTACACCTTC. Its protein product is CASSGDGPYGYTF.

There are many counts of this clonotype. The chain employs TRBV6-5 and TRBJ2-7; 10 bases match TRBD1. Germline-derived CDR1 and CDR2 are MNHEY and SVGAGI. This CDR3 is built from 15 residues. The V gene end was trimmed by 7 bases and the J gene end by 1 base; junction bases not matched to a gene: 7. CDR3 residues: CASIRWTGGSYEQYF. The CDR3 region has the DNA TGTGCCAGCATTAGATGGACAGGGGGGTCCTACGAGCAGTACTTC.

About this clonotype: Mismatch with germline at one junction end may stem from a read error. V gene TRBV28 combines with J gene TRBJ2-4, with 8 bases fitting TRBD1. CDR3 length equals 16 residues. Germline V gene sequence: CDR1 MDHEN, CDR2 SYDVKM. The CDR3 here is CASSSYGQGDGNIKYF. The DNA of the CDR3 is TGTGCCAGCAGTTCTTACGGACAGGGTGATGGGAACATTAAGTACTTC.